The 24 T cell receptor beta chains listed next were all sequenced from one sample in a study of human T cells and chemical hapten exposure (dated by TCRdb to the early 2020s). The time point label corresponds to: patch test 1, 2 weeks after DPC sensitization. Taken with the paper, the label for treatment or condition translates to: therapeutic diphenylcyclopropenone sensitization with weekly scalp DPC. The library was prepared using RACE. The run used a NextSeq 500. TCRdb ran its own pipeline on the public reads, namely fastp trimming at Q25 and MiXCR clone calling, and kept in-frame beta chains. Identical CDR3 protein sequences are pooled into one entry, listed with their most common genes and DNA. Recorded for this sample are about 71,000 distinct CDR3 sequences; over 7.5% of them occurred a single time. The leading ten clones occupy 3% to 4% of the sample. The material was whole blood, obtained in connection with sensitization to the hapten diphenylcyclopropenone (DPC). The receptors were gathered from a woman between 40 and 55 years old with alopecia areata. Some clones in this sample may be carry-over from other donors' samples.

This clonotype has a count of ten or more. This CDR3 reads CASGGALSTDTQYF. CDR3 nucleotides: TGTGCCAGCGGGGGGGCGCTTTCCACAGATACGCAGTATTTT. The rearrangement links TRBV7-2 to TRBJ2-3, with a weak D call TRBD2 (7 bases). This CDR3 comprises 14 residues. CDR1 SGHTA and CDR2 FQGNSA come from the germline V gene. V was clipped by 8 bases and J by 2 bases, with 14 bases between them.

This clonotype was seen many times. This chain connects TRBV6-5 to TRBJ1-2; possibly TRBD1 for D (6 bases). Germline CDR1 is MNHEY and CDR2 is SVGAGI. The CDR3 has 13 amino acids. V lost 6 bases, J lost 5 bases, and 13 bases lay in between. CDR3 sequence: CASSRQETYGYTF. In DNA, the CDR3 is TGTGCCAGCAGCCGACAGGAAACATATGGCTACACCTTC.

This clonotype was seen a few times. This rearrangement joins TRBV10-1 to TRBJ2-3; D may be TRBD2 (6 bases). The CDR3 spans 18 residues. V was trimmed by 0 bases and J by 0 bases, leaving 16 bases between them. Germline assignment: CDR1 WNHNN and CDR2 SYGVQD (reference sequence). DNA of the CDR3: TGCGCCAGCAGTGAGTCTTTATCCCTAGCGAGAAGCACAGATACGCAGTATTTT. It codes for CASSESLSLARSTDTQYF.

This clonotype was seen ten or more times. The chain links TRBV9 to TRBJ2-1; 9 nucleotides agree with TRBD2. Unmatched junction bases numbered 8, after V lost 7 bases and J lost 6 bases. CDR1 and CDR2 (germline): SGDLS, YYNGEE. This CDR3 region has 14 residues. CDR3 protein: CASGGGTSFNEQFF. Written as DNA, the CDR3 is TGTGCCAGCGGAGGGGGGACTAGCTTCAATGAGCAGTTCTTC.

This clonotype showed up many times. V is TRBV5-6 and J is TRBJ2-3; D might be TRBD2 (7 bases). Germline loops: CDR1 SGHDT, CDR2 YYEEEE. The CDR3 extends over 15 amino acids. V was cut by 1 base and J by 3 bases, with 12 bases left in between. The CDR3 coding sequence is TGTGCCAGCAGCTTGCGGGGGGCCGGGACAGATACGCAGTATTTT. Its translation: CASSLRGAGTDTQYF.

This clonotype was recorded at least ten times. The CDR3 nucleotides read TGTGCCAGCAGCTTAGGTGCTAGCACAGATACGCAGTATTTT. Translating gives CASSLGASTDTQYF. The chain has TRBV7-2 and TRBJ2-3; D unresolved. The length of the CDR3 is 14 residues. V lost 1 base and J 0 bases, leaving 5 bases between the germline ends. Germline values: CDR1 SGHTA, CDR2 FQGNSA.

This clonotype was seen repeatedly, ten times or more. The V and J genes are TRBV29-1 and TRBJ1-4; D may be TRBD1 (5 bases). The germline V gene encodes CDR1 SQVTM and CDR2 ANQGSEA. This CDR3 contains 12 residues. The V end lost 2 bases, the J end lost 10 bases, and 11 bases lay between the germline ends. The CDR3 nucleotides read TGCAGCGTTGAACAGGGTTTTGGAAAACTGTTTTTT. Amino acid sequence: CSVEQGFGKLFF. The full variable domain, in which reference TRBV29-1 and TRBJ1-4 provide the parts outside the CDR3, is SAVISQKPSRDICQRGTSLTIQCQVDSQVTMMFWYRQQPGQSLTLIATANQGSEATYESGFVIDKFPISRPNLTFSTLTVSNMSPEDSSIYLCSVEQGFGKLFFGSGTQLSVL.

This clonotype was counted many times. The CDR3 DNA sequence: TGTGCCAGCAGTGTAGTCAACCACCAAGAGACCCAGTACTTC. It is translated as CASSVVNHQETQYF. The chain uses TRBV6-2 or TRBV6-3 and TRBJ2-5, with unresolved D. CDR1 and CDR2 from the germline V gene are MNHEY and SVGEGT. This CDR3 is 14 amino acids long. V lost 5 bases, J lost 0 bases, and 10 bases lay in between.

In this sample, this clonotype turned up a few times. V is TRBV20-1 and J is TRBJ2-5, with D maybe TRBD1 (5 bases). Trimming took off 4 bases at V and 1 base at J, with 10 bases between the two ends. The length of the CDR3 is 13 residues. CDR1 and CDR2 from the germline V gene are DFQATT and SNEGSKA (reference sequence). For the CDR3, the DNA is TGCAGTGCTAACGGACAAGTCCAAGAGACCCAGTACTTC. Its protein is CSANGQVQETQYF.

This clonotype was observed at least ten times. The V gene is TRBV7-2, the J gene TRBJ2-7; D is undetermined. Looked up from germline, CDR1 is SGHTA and CDR2 is FQGNSA. The CDR3 runs 12 residues. Trimming took 5 bases from V and 3 from J, leaving 8 bases between them. CDR3 nucleotide sequence: TGTGCCAGCAGCAAGAGCAACTACGAGCAGTACTTC. Translated, it gives CASSKSNYEQYF.

This sequence joins TRBV29-1 and TRBJ2-3; 12 bases are shared with TRBD2. Germline lookup yields CDR1 SQVTM and CDR2 ANQGSEA. V lost 6 bases, J lost 6 bases, and 7 bases stayed unmatched. The CDR3 is 14 residues long. The CDR3 coding sequence is TGCAGCGTAGTTCTAGCGGGGGGGCTGGATACGCAGTATTTT. This gives the protein CSVVLAGGLDTQYF.

At least ten counts were recorded for this clonotype. The chain links TRBV28 to TRBJ1-1; possibly TRBD1 for D (5 bases). The germline V gene has CDR1 MDHEN and CDR2 SYDVKM. This CDR3 is 13 amino acids long. V was shortened by 6 bases and J by 5 bases, with 13 bases between the two germline ends. The CDR3 is CASSTSTVTEAFF. CDR3 sequence (DNA): TGTGCCAGCAGCACCTCGACAGTAACTGAAGCTTTCTTT.

This clonotype appeared many times. The V gene is TRBV5-5, the J gene TRBJ2-5, with TRBD2 matching over 9 bases. Germline CDR1 and CDR2: SGHKS and YYEKEE (reference sequence). CDR3 size: 14 residues. After removal of 4 bases from V and 4 bases from J, the junction contained 5 bases not matched to a gene. The CDR3 loop reads CASSRGLALETQYF. The CDR3, as DNA: TGTGCCAGCAGCCGGGGACTAGCCTTAGAGACCCAGTACTTC.

This clonotype was recorded at least ten times. The V and J genes are TRBV6-8 and TRBJ1-1; D uncertain. Trimming left V 4 bases short and J 0 bases short, with 15 bases between. The V gene's germline CDR1 is MNHGY and CDR2 SAAAGT. This CDR3 spans 16 amino acids. CDR3 coding DNA: TGTGCCAGCAGTTTTTTGGGCGAGATTATGAACACTGAAGCTTTCTTT. Translation: CASSFLGEIMNTEAFF.

This clonotype was counted ten times or more. The CDR3 DNA is TGTGCCAGCAGCACGACCTCAGCTGCGAGTGCCTACGAGCAGTACTTC. Its protein product is CASSTTSAASAYEQYF. The chain couples TRBV7-2 to TRBJ2-7; no reliable D call. The germline CDR1 and CDR2 sequences are SGHTA and FQGNSA. With 5 bases removed from V and 2 bases from J, the gap between germline ends came to 19 bases. The CDR3 spans 16 residues. Based on the CDR3 plus reference TRBV7-2 and TRBJ2-7, the full variable domain is GAGVSQSPSNKVTEKGKDVELRCDPISGHTALYWYRQSLGQGLEFLIYFQGNSAPDKSGLPSDRFSAERTGGSVSTLTIQRTQQEDSAVYLCASSTTSAASAYEQYFGPGTRLTVT.

This clonotype was seen many times. The chain couples TRBV6-6 to TRBJ2-7, with 11 bases fitting TRBD2. Germline CDR1 MNHNY, CDR2 SVGAGI (reference sequence). The CDR3 has 16 amino acids. V lost 6 bases, J lost 2 bases, and 9 bases stayed unmatched. CDR3 residues: CASSPEGSGGAYEQYF. The CDR3 DNA sequence: TGTGCCAGCAGCCCCGAGGGTAGCGGGGGGGCCTACGAGCAGTACTTC.

This clonotype was recorded at least ten times. The chain links TRBV5-4 to TRBJ1-4; D not resolved. The CDR3 is 16 amino acids. Germline CDR1 and CDR2: SGHNT and YYREEE (reference sequence). The ends were cut back, 1 base at V and 0 bases at J, with 10 bases in the middle. DNA of the CDR3: TGTGCCAGCAGCTTGAACAACCCCGCAACTAATGAAAAACTGTTTTTT. It codes for CASSLNNPATNEKLFF.

The chain couples TRBV6-5 to TRBJ1-1, with D perhaps matching TRBD1 (5 bases). V was trimmed by 8 bases and J by 6 bases, leaving 10 bases between them. The CDR3 has 11 amino acids. CDR1 and CDR2 (germline): MNHEY, SVGAGI. CDR3 loop: CASGGYPEAFF. The CDR3 DNA sequence: TGTGCCAGCGGGGGGTACCCTGAAGCTTTCTTT.

The chain employs TRBV7-2 and TRBJ2-1; D possibly corresponds to TRBD2 (6 bases). This CDR3 is 14 amino acids long. Per the germline V gene, CDR1 is SGHTA and CDR2 is FQGNSA. Trimming removed 5 bases at V and 8 bases at J, with 16 bases between. The CDR3 loop reads CASSPRTRRDEQFF. For the CDR3, the DNA is TGTGCCAGCAGCCCGAGGACCCGGAGGGATGAGCAGTTCTTC.

This clonotype is medium-sized by share. The chain combines TRBV4-3 with TRBJ2-5, with D possibly TRBD1 on 5 matching bases. The CDR3 is 15 residues long. The V and J ends lost 1 base and 5 bases respectively, with 14 bases between them. Per the germline V gene, CDR1 is LGHNA and CDR2 is YSLEER. CDR3 nucleotides: TGCGCCAGCAGCCAAGTTCAGGGTGAGATGGAGACCCAGTACTTC. It specifies CASSQVQGEMETQYF.

In this sample, this clonotype turned up many times. The chain joins TRBV12-3 or TRBV12-4 to TRBJ1-1; no definite D call. Between the trimmed V and J ends, which lost 1 base and 11 bases, there was a span of 11 bases. The CDR3 covers 12 residues. CDR3 protein: CASSLGARRAFF. CDR3 in DNA: TGTGCCAGCAGTTTAGGGGCACGACGGGCTTTCTTT.

This clonotype was found many times. The chain carries TRBV20-1 and TRBJ1-5; TRBD1 is a possible D gene (6 bases). The CDR3 sequence is 13 residues long. Germline CDR1 is DFQATT and CDR2 is SNEGSKA (reference sequence). Trimming cost V 6 bases and J 6 bases, with 15 bases left between them. The CDR3 reads CSAVGTGLQPQHF. The CDR3 coding sequence is TGCAGTGCCGTGGGAACAGGGCTTCAGCCCCAGCATTTT.

This clonotype has a handful of counts. The genes are TRBV7-3 and TRBJ2-2, with D possibly matching TRBD2 (5 bases). V dropped 0 bases and J dropped 0 bases, with 8 bases sitting between them. The germline gives CDR1 SGHTA, CDR2 FQGTGA. The CDR3 totals 16 residues. For the CDR3, the DNA is TGTGCCAGCAGCTTAACGAGGACTTCGAACACCGGGGAGCTGTTTTTT. Its protein is CASSLTRTSNTGELFF.

This clonotype was observed a handful of times. The CDR3 here is CASRSGTGVETQYF. The CDR3 coding sequence is TGTGCCAGCAGATCCGGGACAGGGGTAGAGACCCAGTACTTC. The chain employs TRBV12-3 or TRBV12-4 and TRBJ2-5; 10 positions match TRBD1. This CDR3 contains 14 residues. V lost 6 bases and J lost 4; bases outside the gene matches: 5.